Given below is one TCR beta chain in context. Deletions cut 8 bases from V and 10 bases from J, with 14 bases between. From germline, CDR1 is SEHNR and CDR2 FQNEAQ (reference sequence). The CDR3 is 11 amino acids. After extraction with the RNeasy kit, roughly 0.45 to 1 ug of the RNA was reverse transcribed using random hexamers. The authors amplified TCR beta CDR3 across 54 Vbeta and 13 Jbeta using immunoSEQ multiplex PCR. TCRdb fed the immunoSEQ multiplex PCR reads into MiXCR, producing one record per CDR3 protein. Of approximately 190,000 distinct CDR3 sequences listed, under 95% are singletons. This specimen comes from a study of CD8 T cells in Susac syndrome.

The source material was CD4+ T cells from PBMCs. The sequence derives from a human donor in good health. The gene calls are TRBV7-9 and TRBJ1-1; TRBD1 might be the D (5 bases). Here the CDR3 DNA reads TGTGCCAGCCTAGGGGCGGAAAGAGCTTTCTTT. Translating it yields CASLGAERAFF.